The present T cell receptor beta chain was sequenced within a study of blood T cell repertoires in COVID-19. Clones were read by immunoSEQ multiplex PCR, and TCRdb kept only the in-frame ones, dropping some. The repertoire holds around 120,000 clones, with 60% to 85% as singletons. Germline CDR1 and CDR2: KGHSH and LQKENI. V lost 3 bases, J lost 1 base, and 16 bases lay in between. The CDR3 contains 18 residues. The sequence was collected from a man between 65 and 85 years old with acute or convalescent COVID-19. The sample taken for sequencing was peripheral blood. The chain has TRBV18 and TRBJ1-6; D call uncertain. The CDR3 bases are TGTGCCAGCTCACCCACTTTTGAAACGAGTTCCTATAATTCACCCCTCCACTTT. Protein sequence: CASSPTFETSSYNSPLHF.